What follows are 15 T cell receptor beta chains derived from one specimen sequenced in a study of T-cell reconstitution after alpha-beta-depleted transplantation in children. Unique molecular identifiers were incorporated during preparation of the TCRbeta library. TCRdb reprocessed the PCR reads via MiXCR and lists one record per CDR3 protein. This repertoire shows fewer than 400,000 distinct CDR3 sequences, 20% found once; its top ten account for 3% to 4%. The sample consisted of PBMCs from the stem cell graft donor, taken from the stem cell graft. These receptors came from a human donor who donated a stem cell graft to a child with acute myeloid leukemia.

J is TRBJ1-5 and V is TRBV18; D is unclear. The germline V gene encodes CDR1 KGHSH and CDR2 LQKENI. The CDR3 runs to 14 residues. V was clipped by 5 bases and J by 0 bases, with 8 bases between them. The CDR3 region is CASSSEDSNQPQHF. For the CDR3, the DNA is TGTGCCAGCTCATCTGAGGATAGCAATCAGCCCCAGCATTTT.

The CDR3 region is CASSKGKGGSYNEQFF. CDR3 bases: TGTGCCAGCAGCAAAGGGAAAGGGGGCTCCTACAATGAGCAGTTCTTC. The chain couples TRBV21-1 to TRBJ2-1. TRBV21-1 is a known pseudogene. This CDR3 spans 16 amino acids.

This clonotype was counted a single time. The chain recombines TRBV12-3 or TRBV12-4 with TRBJ1-1, with D perhaps matching TRBD1 (5 bases). This CDR3 is 13 amino acids long. Between the trimmed V and J ends, which lost 1 base and 9 bases, there was a span of 12 bases. Written as DNA, the CDR3 is TGTGCCAGCAGTTTAGTGGGGCCTGATCAAGCTTTCTTT. Its protein product is CASSLVGPDQAFF.

The chain uses TRBV27 and TRBJ2-3; either TRBD1 or TRBD2 may fit D (5 bases each). The CDR3 consists of 11 residues. The V gene lost 4 bases and the J gene lost 9 bases, with 8 bases spanning the gap. Germline lookup yields CDR1 MNHEY and CDR2 SMNVEV (reference sequence). CDR3: CASSSGPTQYF. Written as DNA, the CDR3 is TGTGCCAGCAGTTCGGGACCAACGCAGTATTTT.

Only a few counts were recorded for this clonotype. The CDR3: CSAFDSNQPQHF. The CDR3 DNA reads TGCAGTGCCTTTGATAGCAATCAGCCCCAGCATTTT. This chain uses TRBV20-1 with TRBJ1-5, with D uncertain. Trimming shortened V by 6 bases and J by 0 bases, and 6 bases separated the two germline ends. The CDR3 length is 12 residues. Germline-derived CDR1 and CDR2 are DFQATT and SNEGSKA (reference sequence).

In this sample, this clonotype turned up many times. This chain joins TRBV29-1 and TRBJ2-1; D might be TRBD1 or TRBD2, each matching 5 bases. Trimming stripped 8 bases from V and 0 bases from J, with 17 bases between. The CDR3 sequence is 15 residues long. CDR1 is SQVTM and CDR2 is ANQGSEA in the germline V gene. This CDR3 is CSIQLGVSSYNEQFF. DNA of the CDR3: TGCAGCATTCAACTGGGGGTAAGCTCCTACAATGAGCAGTTCTTC.

This clonotype was observed a handful of times. This chain uses TRBV20-1 with TRBJ2-1; D is perhaps TRBD1 (5 bases). V was pared by 3 bases and J by 5 bases, with 17 bases between. The CDR3 has 15 amino acids. From germline, CDR1 is DFQATT and CDR2 SNEGSKA (reference sequence). The CDR3, as DNA: TGCAGTGCTAGTAGGGGAACCTATGGGGACAATGAGCAGTTCTTC. This sequence encodes CSASRGTYGDNEQFF.

Only a few counts were recorded for this clonotype. The chain couples TRBV20-1 to TRBJ2-1, with 12 bases aligning to TRBD2. CDR1 and CDR2 (germline): DFQATT, SNEGSKA (reference sequence). V shed 0 bases and J 1 base; nucleotides not matched to a gene: 10. This CDR3 has 19 amino acids. CDR3 nucleotide sequence: TGCAGTGCTAGAGATCCGGCTAGCGGGAGGGCCGAATCCTACAATGAGCAGTTCTTC. Its protein product is CSARDPASGRAESYNEQFF.

This clonotype was observed a handful of times. This rearrangement joins TRBV4-1 to TRBJ2-1, with a weak D call TRBD2 (7 bases). The CDR3 spans 14 residues. Germline CDR1 and CDR2: MGHRA and YSYEKL. Trimming left V 8 bases short and J 9 bases short, with 20 bases between. CDR3: CASGGGGHTIEQFF. DNA for the CDR3: TGCGCCAGCGGGGGAGGGGGACATACAATTGAGCAGTTCTTC.

This chain joins TRBV18 and TRBJ1-1, with D maybe TRBD1 (5 bases). The CDR3 totals 16 residues. The germline CDR1 and CDR2 sequences are KGHSH and LQKENI. V lost 5 bases, J lost 6 bases, and 22 bases lay in between. The CDR3: CASSAPEAARGAEAFF. The CDR3 nucleotides read TGTGCCAGCTCAGCCCCCGAGGCCGCCAGAGGGGCTGAAGCTTTCTTT. Variable domain in full (rest from reference TRBV18 and TRBJ1-1): NAGVMQNPRHLVRRRGQEARLRCSPMKGHSHVYWYRQLPEEGLKFMVYLQKENIIDESGMPKERFSAEFPKEGPSILRIQQVVRGDSAAYFCASSAPEAARGAEAFFGQGTRLTVV.

V gene TRBV28 combines with J gene TRBJ2-1; 7 bases are a match to TRBD2. The CDR3 is made up of 14 amino acids. V trimming: 8 bases; J trimming: 7 bases; junction bases outside the gene matches: 11. The germline V gene has CDR1 MDHEN and CDR2 SYDVKM. CDR3 protein: CASGISGLMNEQFF. The CDR3 nucleotides read TGTGCCAGCGGAATTTCGGGACTAATGAATGAGCAGTTCTTC.

CDR3 region: CASSPQVGLAGVGQYF. CDR3 nucleotides: TGTGCCAGCAGCCCCCAGGTCGGACTAGCGGGAGTAGGGCAGTACTTC. The rearrangement links TRBV7-9 to TRBJ2-7; 13 bases are a match to TRBD2. Germline V gene lookup returns CDR1 SEHNR and CDR2 FQNEAQ (reference sequence). This CDR3 comprises 16 residues. The V and J ends lost 5 bases and 9 bases, in that order; junction bases with no gene match: 13.

J is TRBJ2-2 and V is TRBV5-1; 7 nucleotides match TRBD1. V lost 2 bases to trimming and J lost 6 bases; unmatched junction nucleotides: 7. CDR3 length equals 15 residues. The germline V gene encodes CDR1 SGHRS and CDR2 YFSETQ. The CDR3 region is CASSLGGPVSGELFF. The CDR3 bases are TGCGCCAGCAGCTTAGGGGGCCCAGTTTCCGGGGAGCTGTTTTTT. Together with reference TRBV5-1 and TRBJ2-2, the CDR3 gives the full variable domain: KAGVTQTPRYLIKTRGQQVTLSCSPISGHRSVSWYQQTPGQGLQFLFEYFSETQRNKGNFPGRFSGRQFSNSRSEMNVSTLELGDSALYLCASSLGGPVSGELFFGEGSRLTVL.

This clonotype was found a few times. This chain links TRBV9 with TRBJ2-7; 14 bases match TRBD2. The CDR3 consists of 17 residues. Unmatched junction bases numbered 5, after V lost 0 bases and J lost 3 bases. Germline CDR1 is SGDLS and CDR2 is YYNGEE. The CDR3 loop is CASSVASGTSGSYEQYF. DNA for the CDR3: TGTGCCAGCAGCGTAGCCTCCGGGACTAGCGGGAGCTACGAGCAGTACTTC.

The table lists this clonotype with a few counts. This sequence joins TRBV5-1 and TRBJ2-2, with 7 positions matching TRBD2. Germline V lookup: CDR1 SGHRS, CDR2 YFSETQ. J was trimmed by 2 bases and V by 4 bases; bases with no gene match: 5. The CDR3 totals 15 residues. The CDR3 DNA follows: TGCGCCAGCAGCCCCTTGACTAGCAACACCGGGGAGCTGTTTTTT. It is translated as CASSPLTSNTGELFF.